The next 18 T cell receptor beta chains were all read from a single sample in a study of vaccination and CD4 T cells after COVID-19. Treatment in this sample: approximately nine-day PBMC culture with coronavirus spike peptide pools or control peptides (ViraFEST assay). Cultured CD4+ T cell DNA underwent sequencing with the Oncomine TCR Beta short-read assay. From the PCR reads, TCRdb called clonotypes with MiXCR, one entry per CDR3 protein. The table lists thousands of distinct CDR3 sequences, less than 80% of them singletons. These receptors have no identified antigens. Material for sequencing was CD4+ T cells from blood, cultured in vitro. The receptors were sampled from a human donor who had recovered from COVID-19.

The chain carries TRBV7-2 and TRBJ2-2; unclear D gene. Germline loops: CDR1 SGHTA, CDR2 FQGNSA. The CDR3 spans 13 residues. V dropped 0 bases and J dropped 4 bases, with 3 bases sitting between them. In DNA form, the CDR3 reads TGTGCCAGCAGCTTAGCGGGCACCGGGGAGCTGTTTTTT. The encoded protein is CASSLAGTGELFF.

This clonotype was seen more than once but under ten times. The chain links TRBV7-2 to TRBJ2-5; D gene uncertain. This CDR3 is 11 amino acids long. CDR1 is SGHTA, CDR2 FQGNSA, per germline. Trimming left V 3 bases short and J 3 bases short, with 2 bases between. The CDR3 DNA follows: TGTGCCAGCAGCTTCAAAGAGACCCAGTACTTC. Its protein is CASSFKETQYF.

The CDR3 protein is CASSLWDSGTSPLHF. DNA of the CDR3: TGTGCCAGCAGCTTATGGGACAGCGGTACTTCACCCCTCCACTTT. The chain joins TRBV7-6 to TRBJ1-6; TRBD1 matches 7 bases. The CDR3 spans 15 residues. V dropped 2 bases and J dropped 9; count of bases not matched to a gene: 7. The V gene's germline CDR1 is SGHVS and CDR2 FNYEAQ.

The J gene is TRBJ2-6, the V gene TRBV19; no firm D call. V lost 3 bases and J 0 bases, leaving 6 bases between the germline ends. The germline V gene encodes CDR1 LNHDA and CDR2 SQIVND (reference sequence). The CDR3 is 15 amino acids. The CDR3 nucleotides are TGTGCCAGTAGTATGGACGTCTCTGGGGCCAACGTCCTGACTTTC. Amino acids: CASSMDVSGANVLTF.

This clonotype was observed a handful of times. V usage is TRBV20-1 and J usage is TRBJ1-5, with D possibly TRBD1 on 6 matching bases. The V and J ends lost 5 bases and 0 bases respectively, with 14 bases between them. The CDR3 is 15 residues long. From germline, CDR1 is DFQATT and CDR2 SNEGSKA (reference sequence). CDR3 in DNA: TGCAGTGCTGGGGGGGGCGCTTATAGCAATCAGCCCCAGCATTTT. Translation gives CSAGGGAYSNQPQHF.

This chain links TRBV6-5 with TRBJ2-7, with a tentative D call TRBD1 (5 bases). V was cut by 0 bases and J by 5 bases, with 14 bases left in between. CDR1 and CDR2 from the germline V gene are MNHEY and SVGAGI. The CDR3 has 15 amino acids. CDR3 in DNA: TGTGCCAGCAGTTACTCGAAAGGGGCTCTGAACGAGCAGTACTTC. It codes for CASSYSKGALNEQYF.

This chain connects TRBV20-1 to TRBJ2-3; D is ambiguous. The CDR3 loop spans 14 amino acids. V was clipped by 2 bases and J by 2 bases, with 11 bases between them. CDR1 and CDR2 from the germline V gene are DFQATT and SNEGSKA (reference sequence). CDR3 bases: TGCAGTGCTAGAATTGCCAGATCCACAGATACGCAGTATTTT. Translating it yields CSARIARSTDTQYF.

The chain couples TRBV10-3 to TRBJ2-3; 8 bases agree with TRBD2. The V gene end was trimmed by 0 bases and the J gene end by 2 bases; junction bases not matched to a gene: 4. The CDR3 contains 16 residues. Germline lookup yields CDR1 ENHRY and CDR2 SYGVKD. CDR3 residues: CAISESPSGYTDTQYF. The CDR3 region has the DNA TGTGCCATCAGTGAGTCCCCTAGCGGGTACACAGATACGCAGTATTTT.

This rearrangement joins TRBV7-8 to TRBJ1-1, with a possible D match to TRBD1 (6 bases). The CDR3 length is 20 residues. Trimming cost V 5 bases and J 4 bases, with 32 bases left between them. In germline, CDR1 is SGHVS, CDR2 FQNEAQ. The CDR3 loop is CASSQSRMSGGAVGSTEAFF. CDR3 bases: TGTGCCAGCAGCCAATCCCGAATGTCTGGGGGCGCGGTGGGGAGCACTGAAGCTTTCTTT.

The CDR3 protein is CASSRQGGDTGELFF. Written as DNA, the CDR3 is TGTGCCAGCAGCCGACAGGGAGGGGACACCGGGGAGCTGTTTTTT. The chain is built from TRBV7-2 and TRBJ2-2; perhaps D is TRBD1 or TRBD2 (7 bases each). CDR1 is SGHTA and CDR2 is FQGNSA in the germline V gene. V lost 5 bases and J 3 bases, leaving 13 bases between the germline ends. This CDR3 spans 15 amino acids.

The V and J genes are TRBV27 and TRBJ1-5; D gene ambiguous. Germline loops: CDR1 MNHEY, CDR2 SMNVEV (reference sequence). The CDR3 is 13 amino acids. The V end was cut by 2 bases, the J end by 7 bases, with 9 bases between. In nucleotides, the CDR3 is TGTGCCAGCAGTTTACTCCGTGGGCAGCCCCAGCATTTT. Translating gives CASSLLRGQPQHF.

This clonotype is large (0.1 to 1%) by share. This chain links TRBV7-2 with TRBJ1-5; D is unclear. The V and J ends lost 5 bases and 5 bases respectively, with 10 bases between them. CDR1 is SGHTA, CDR2 FQGNSA, per germline. The CDR3 covers 13 residues. CDR3 sequence (DNA): TGTGCCAGCAGCATTCGCGGCGATCAGCCCCAGCATTTT. Translation: CASSIRGDQPQHF.

The rearrangement links TRBV12-3 or TRBV12-4 to TRBJ2-7, with 7 bases matching TRBD1. The CDR3 totals 14 residues. The V gene end was trimmed by 5 bases and the J gene end by 6 bases; junction bases not matched to a gene: 10. CDR3: CASSQTGLGLEQYF. As DNA, the CDR3 is TGTGCCAGCAGTCAGACAGGGTTAGGCCTCGAGCAGTACTTC.

In its sample, this clonotype is large. The V gene is TRBV6-1, the J gene TRBJ1-3, with D unclear. The CDR3 sequence is 15 residues long. The germline CDR1 and CDR2 sequences are MNHNS and SASEGT. Between the trimmed V and J ends, which lost 5 bases and 2 bases, there was a span of 13 bases. Here the CDR3 reads CASSRGPMTGNTIYF. CDR3 nucleotide sequence: TGTGCCAGCAGTAGAGGCCCGATGACTGGAAACACCATATATTTT.

Worth noting for this clonotype: The junction departs from germline at one end; a sequencing error may be responsible. This chain links TRBV6-1 with TRBJ1-6; maybe TRBD1 (6 bases). The germline V gene has CDR1 MNHNS and CDR2 SASEGT. The CDR3 length is 17 residues. The CDR3 DNA reads TGTGACAGCACTACATGGTTGGGAGGGAGGGGGAATTCACCCCTCCACTTT. Residues: CDSTTWLGGRGNSPLHF.

This chain uses TRBV20-1 with TRBJ2-3; 8 bases are a match to TRBD1. CDR3 length: 18 residues. Germline loops: CDR1 DFQATT, CDR2 SNEGSKA (reference sequence). The ends lost 5 bases at V and 5 bases at J; junction bases unmatched: 21. CDR3 sequence: CSAYSADRASSWGDTQYF. CDR3 nucleotide sequence: TGCAGTGCTTATTCCGCGGACAGGGCCTCTTCTTGGGGAGATACGCAGTATTTT.

The genes are TRBV6-2 or TRBV6-3 and TRBJ2-7; D possibly corresponds to TRBD1 (5 bases). This CDR3 has 14 amino acids. Trimming left V 1 base short and J 6 bases short, with 13 bases between. The germline CDR1 and CDR2 sequences are MNHEY and SVGEGT. The CDR3 DNA sequence: TGTGCCAGCAGTTACTATCAGGGATCGGCCGAGCAGTACTTC. It translates to CASSYYQGSAEQYF.

This clonotype was seen just once. The chain carries TRBV7-2 and TRBJ2-7, with 7 nucleotides matching TRBD2. CDR1 and CDR2 from the germline V gene are SGHTA and FQGNSA. Trimming removed 5 bases from V and 0 bases from J; junction bases left unmatched: 10. The CDR3 sequence is 16 residues long. The CDR3 DNA sequence: TGTGCCAGCAGCAAACAGACTAGCTCGAGCTCCTACGAGCAGTACTTC. As protein: CASSKQTSSSSYEQYF.